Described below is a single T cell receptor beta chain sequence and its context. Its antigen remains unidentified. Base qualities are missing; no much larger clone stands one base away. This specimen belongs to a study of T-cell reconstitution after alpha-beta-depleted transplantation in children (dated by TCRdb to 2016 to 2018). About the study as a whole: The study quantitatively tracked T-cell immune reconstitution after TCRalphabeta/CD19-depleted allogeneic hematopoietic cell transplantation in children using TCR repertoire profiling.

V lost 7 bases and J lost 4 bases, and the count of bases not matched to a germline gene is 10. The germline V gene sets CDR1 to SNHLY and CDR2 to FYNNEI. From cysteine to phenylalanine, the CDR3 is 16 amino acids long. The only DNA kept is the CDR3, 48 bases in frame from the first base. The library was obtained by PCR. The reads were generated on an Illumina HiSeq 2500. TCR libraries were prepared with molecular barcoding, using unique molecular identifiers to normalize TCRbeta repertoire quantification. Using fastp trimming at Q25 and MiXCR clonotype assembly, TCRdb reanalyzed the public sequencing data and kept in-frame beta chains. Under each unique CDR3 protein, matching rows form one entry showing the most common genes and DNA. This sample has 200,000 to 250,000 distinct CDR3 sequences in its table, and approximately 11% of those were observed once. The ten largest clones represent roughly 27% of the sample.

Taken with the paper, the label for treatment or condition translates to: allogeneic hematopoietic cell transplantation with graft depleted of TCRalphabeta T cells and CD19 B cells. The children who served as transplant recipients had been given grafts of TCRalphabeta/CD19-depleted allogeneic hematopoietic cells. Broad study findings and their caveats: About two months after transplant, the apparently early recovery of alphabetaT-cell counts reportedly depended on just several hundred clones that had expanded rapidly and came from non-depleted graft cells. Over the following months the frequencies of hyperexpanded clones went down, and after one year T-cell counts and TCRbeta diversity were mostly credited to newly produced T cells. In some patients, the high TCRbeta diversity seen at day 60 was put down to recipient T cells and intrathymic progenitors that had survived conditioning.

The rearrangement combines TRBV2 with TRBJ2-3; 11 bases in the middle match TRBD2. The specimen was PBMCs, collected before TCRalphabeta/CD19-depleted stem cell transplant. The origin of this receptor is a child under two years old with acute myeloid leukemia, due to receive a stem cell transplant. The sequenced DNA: TGTGCCAGCAAGCTCCTAGCGGGGGGCTACGCAGATACGCAGTATTTT. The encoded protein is CASKLLAGGYADTQYF. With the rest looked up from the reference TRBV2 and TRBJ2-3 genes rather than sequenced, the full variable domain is EPEVTQTPSHQVTQMGQEVILRCVPISNHLYFYWYRQILGQKVEFLVSFYNNEISEKSEIFDDQFSVERPDGSNFTLKIRSTKLEDSAMYFCASKLLAGGYADTQYFGPGTRLTVL.